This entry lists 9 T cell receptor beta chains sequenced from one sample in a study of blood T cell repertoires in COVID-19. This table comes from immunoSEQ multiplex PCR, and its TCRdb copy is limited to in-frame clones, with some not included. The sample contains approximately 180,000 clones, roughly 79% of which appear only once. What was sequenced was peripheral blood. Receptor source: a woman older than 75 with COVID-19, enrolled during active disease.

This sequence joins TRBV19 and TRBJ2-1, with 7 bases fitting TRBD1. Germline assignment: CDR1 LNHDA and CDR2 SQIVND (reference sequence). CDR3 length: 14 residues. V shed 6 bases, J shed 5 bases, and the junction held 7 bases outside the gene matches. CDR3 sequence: CASSPGQTHNEQFF. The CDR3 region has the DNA TGTGCCAGTAGCCCGGGACAGACCCACAATGAGCAGTTCTTC.

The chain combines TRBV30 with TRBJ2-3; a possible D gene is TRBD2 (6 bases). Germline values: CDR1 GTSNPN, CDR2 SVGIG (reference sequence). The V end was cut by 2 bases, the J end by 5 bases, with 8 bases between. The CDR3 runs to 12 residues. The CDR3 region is CAWSPGEDTQYF. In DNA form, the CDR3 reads TGTGCCTGGAGTCCGGGGGAAGATACGCAGTATTTT.

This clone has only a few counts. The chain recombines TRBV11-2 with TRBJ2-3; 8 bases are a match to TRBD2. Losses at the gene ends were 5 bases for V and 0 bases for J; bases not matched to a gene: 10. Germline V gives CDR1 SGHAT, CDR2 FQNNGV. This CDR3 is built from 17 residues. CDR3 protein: CASSASRLAWSTDTQYF. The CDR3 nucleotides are TGTGCCAGCAGCGCCTCTCGACTAGCGTGGAGCACAGATACGCAGTATTTT.

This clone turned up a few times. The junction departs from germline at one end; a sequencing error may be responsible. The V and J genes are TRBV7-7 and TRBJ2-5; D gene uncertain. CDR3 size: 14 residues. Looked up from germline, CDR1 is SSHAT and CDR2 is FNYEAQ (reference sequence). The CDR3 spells CASSLVASQETQYF. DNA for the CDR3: TGTGCTAGCAGCTTAGTGGCTAGCCAAGAGACCCAGTACTTC.

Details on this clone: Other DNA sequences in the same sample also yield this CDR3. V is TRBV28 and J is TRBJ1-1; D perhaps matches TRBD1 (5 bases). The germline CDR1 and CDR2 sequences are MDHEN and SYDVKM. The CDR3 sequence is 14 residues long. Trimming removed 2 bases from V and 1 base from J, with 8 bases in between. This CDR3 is CASSLAQGNTEAFF. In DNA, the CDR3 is TGTGCCAGCAGTTTAGCTCAGGGGAACACTGAAGCTTTCTTT.

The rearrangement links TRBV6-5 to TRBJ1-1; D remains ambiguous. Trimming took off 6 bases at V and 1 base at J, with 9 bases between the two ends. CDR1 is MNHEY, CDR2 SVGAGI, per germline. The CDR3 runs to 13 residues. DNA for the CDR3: TGTGCCAGCAGAAGAACATCGAACACTGAAGCTTTCTTT. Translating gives CASRRTSNTEAFF.

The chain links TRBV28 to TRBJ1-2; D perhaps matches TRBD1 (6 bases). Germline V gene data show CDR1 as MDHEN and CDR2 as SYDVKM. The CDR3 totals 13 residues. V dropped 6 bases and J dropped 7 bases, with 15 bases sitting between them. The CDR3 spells CASSFRGRAGYTF. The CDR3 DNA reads TGTGCCAGCAGCTTCAGGGGCAGAGCTGGCTACACCTTC.

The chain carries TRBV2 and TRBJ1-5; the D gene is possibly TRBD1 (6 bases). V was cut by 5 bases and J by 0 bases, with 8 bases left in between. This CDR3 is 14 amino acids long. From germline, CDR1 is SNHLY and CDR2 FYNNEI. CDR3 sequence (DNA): TGTGCCAGCAGTACACAGGGTAGCAATCAGCCCCAGCATTTT. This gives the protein CASSTQGSNQPQHF.

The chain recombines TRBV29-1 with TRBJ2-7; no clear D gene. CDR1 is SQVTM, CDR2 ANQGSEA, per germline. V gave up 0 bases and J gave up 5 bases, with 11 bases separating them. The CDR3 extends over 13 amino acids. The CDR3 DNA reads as TGCAGCGTTGAAGAATTCGGGTTCCACGAGCAGTACTTC. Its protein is CSVEEFGFHEQYF.